This T cell receptor beta chain was sequenced during a study of blood T cell repertoires in COVID-19. Study background: Acute-phase and convalescent COVID-19 samples originated in the United States, Italy and Spain.

In germline, CDR1 is SGHRS, CDR2 YFSETQ. V lost 4 bases to trimming and J lost 2 bases; unmatched junction nucleotides: 7. The CDR3 is 16 amino acids. Enrollees, about 18 to 95 years old, lived in roughly 24 US areas. Sequencing used immunoSEQ multiplex PCR; TCRdb keeps in-frame clones, though not all of them. The data show almost 250,000 clones, approximately 85% seen once. V is TRBV5-1 and J is TRBJ2-3, with 10 bases lining up with TRBD1. Source material: PBMCs or T cells enriched from blood (not recorded which). The source of this sequence is a woman aged 50 to 65 with acute COVID-19. Here the CDR3 DNA reads TGCGCCAGCAGCGACGGGACAGGGGTCGCCACAGATACGCAGTATTTT. Translated: CASSDGTGVATDTQYF.